In its sample, the clone carrying this T cell receptor (beta chain) was seen a few times. TCRdb re-called the reads with MiXCR, one entry per CDR3 protein. The data hold a few hundred thousand distinct CDR3 sequences, with over 15% observed a single time. V gave up 5 bases and J gave up 3 bases; unmatched junction bases: 3. CDR3 size: 14 residues. Germline CDR1 reads MNHEY; CDR2 reads SMNVEV (reference sequence). The sample comes from a study of T cell repertoires in cytomegalovirus infection. The chain links TRBV27 to TRBJ1-2; the match to TRBD1 covers 10 bases. This TCR came from a human donor in good health (CMV status not recorded). Some clones in this sample may be carry-over from other donors' samples. Sequencing used CD8+ T cells from PBMCs. The CDR3 bases are TGTGCCAGCAGTGAGACAGGGGGCGACTATGGCTACACCTTC. This translates into CASSETGGDYGYTF.